Sequencing of this T cell receptor beta chain was carried out in a study of CD8 T cells in Susac syndrome. The CD8+ and CD4+ T cells were isolated magnetically using a negative isolation approach, whereas the TEMRA cells were enriched by FACS. This clonotype appeared once. Reverse transcription used roughly 0.45 to 1 ug RNA and random hexamers. Each CDR3 protein gets one entry after TCRdb re-called the immunoSEQ multiplex PCR reads with MiXCR. The data show over 350,000 distinct CDR3 sequences, around 83% seen once. From germline, CDR1 is SNHLY and CDR2 FYNNEI. The CDR3 loop spans 15 amino acids. The V and J ends lost 6 bases and 0 bases, in that order; junction bases with no gene match: 6.

The source is a human donor with multiple sclerosis. The chain recombines TRBV2 with TRBJ1-2; TRBD1 matches 8 bases. The sequenced sample was CD8+ T cells from PBMCs. The CDR3 region is CASSLTGDSNYGYTF. CDR3 nucleotides: TGTGCCAGCAGCTTGACAGGGGACTCTAACTATGGCTACACCTTC.